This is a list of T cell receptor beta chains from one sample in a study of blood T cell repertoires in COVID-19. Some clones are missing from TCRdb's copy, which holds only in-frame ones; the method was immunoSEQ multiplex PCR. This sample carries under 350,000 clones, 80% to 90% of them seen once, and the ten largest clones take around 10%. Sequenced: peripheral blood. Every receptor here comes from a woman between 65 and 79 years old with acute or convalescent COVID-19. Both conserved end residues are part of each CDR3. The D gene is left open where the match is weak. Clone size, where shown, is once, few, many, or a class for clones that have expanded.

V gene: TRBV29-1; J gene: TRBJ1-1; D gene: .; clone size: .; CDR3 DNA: TGCAGCGTTGTCGTCAACAAGAACACTGAAGCTTTCTTT; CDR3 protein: CSVVVNKNTEAFF
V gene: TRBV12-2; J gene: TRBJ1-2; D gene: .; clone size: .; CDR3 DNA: TGTGCAAGTCGCTTAGGGGTGGACAGGGGAAACACCTTC; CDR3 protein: CASRLGVDRGNTF
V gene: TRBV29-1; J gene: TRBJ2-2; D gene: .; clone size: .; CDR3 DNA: TGCAGCGTTGAAGGGTTTGGGACTCCCCCCGGGGAGCTGTTTTTT; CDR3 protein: CSVEGFGTPPGELFF
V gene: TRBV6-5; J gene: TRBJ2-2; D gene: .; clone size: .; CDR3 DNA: TGTGCCGGACAGCGGTTCCGGTCCGGGGAGCTGTTTTTT; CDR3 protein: CAGQRFRSGELFF
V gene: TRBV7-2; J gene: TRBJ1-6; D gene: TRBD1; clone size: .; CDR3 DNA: TGTGCCAGCAGCCCCAGTGGGACAGCTTATTCACCCCTCCACTTT; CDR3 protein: CASSPSGTAYSPLHF
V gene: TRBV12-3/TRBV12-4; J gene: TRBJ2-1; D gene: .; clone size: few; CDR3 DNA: TGTGCGGGAGCCGTTTCCTACAATGAGCAGTTCTTC; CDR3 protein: CAGAVSYNEQFF
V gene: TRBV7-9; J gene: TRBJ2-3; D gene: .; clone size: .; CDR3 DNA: TGTGCCAGCACCATTTTTCAGGGGGGATACACAGATACGCAGTATTTT; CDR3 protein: CASTIFQGGYTDTQYF
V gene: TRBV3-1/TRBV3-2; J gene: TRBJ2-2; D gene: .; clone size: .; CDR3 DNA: TGTGCCAGCAGCCAAGTTCAGGGGAAGACCGGGGAGCTGTTTTTT; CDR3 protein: CASSQVQGKTGELFF
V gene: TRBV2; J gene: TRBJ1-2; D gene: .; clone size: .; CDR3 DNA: TGTGCCAGCAGTGACCACGCGGCCCGCGGCTACACCTTC; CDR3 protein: CASSDHAARGYTF
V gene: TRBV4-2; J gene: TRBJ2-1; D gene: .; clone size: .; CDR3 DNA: TGTGCCAGCAGCCAACCGGGAAACCCCTACAATGAGCAGTTCTTC; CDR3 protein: CASSQPGNPYNEQFF
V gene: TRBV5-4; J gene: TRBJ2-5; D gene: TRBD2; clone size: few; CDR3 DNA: TGTGCCAGCAGCTTGGCCAGCGGGGGGGCTTTGAAGACCCAGTACTTC; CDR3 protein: CASSLASGGALKTQYF
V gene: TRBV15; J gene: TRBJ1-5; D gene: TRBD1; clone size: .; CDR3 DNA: TGTGCCACCAGCCTATGGGCAGGGGGGAATCAGCCCCAGCATTTT; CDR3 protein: CATSLWAGGNQPQHF
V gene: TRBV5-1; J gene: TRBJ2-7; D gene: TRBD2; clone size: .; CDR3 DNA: TGCGCCAGCAGCGCCCGACTAGCGGAAACCTACGAGCAGTACTTC; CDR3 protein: CASSARLAETYEQYF
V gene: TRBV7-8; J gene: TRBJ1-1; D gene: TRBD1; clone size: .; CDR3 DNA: TGTGCCAGCAGCGAGGACAGGGGCATGAACACTGAAGCTTTCTTT; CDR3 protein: CASSEDRGMNTEAFF
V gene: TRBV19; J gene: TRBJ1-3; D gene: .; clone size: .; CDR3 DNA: TGTGCCAGTAGTAGGAGCTCTGGAAACACCATATATTTT; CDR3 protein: CASSRSSGNTIYF
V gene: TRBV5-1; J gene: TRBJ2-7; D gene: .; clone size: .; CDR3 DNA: TGCGCCAGCAGGCGGGACCTCTACGAGCAGTACTTC; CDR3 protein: CASRRDLYEQYF
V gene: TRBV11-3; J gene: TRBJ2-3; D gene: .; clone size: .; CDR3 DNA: TGTGCCAGCAGACTGGGGGGTGAAGATACGCAGTATTTT; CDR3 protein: CASRLGGEDTQYF
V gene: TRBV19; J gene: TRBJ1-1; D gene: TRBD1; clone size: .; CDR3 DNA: TGTGCCAGTAGGCCCTCATCGACAGGGAAGGGCACTGAAGCTTTCTTT; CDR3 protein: CASRPSSTGKGTEAFF
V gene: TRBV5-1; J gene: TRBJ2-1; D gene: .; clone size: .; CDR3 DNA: TGCGCCAGCAGCTACGGACAGCTTACTAATGAGCAGTTCTTC; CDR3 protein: CASSYGQLTNEQFF
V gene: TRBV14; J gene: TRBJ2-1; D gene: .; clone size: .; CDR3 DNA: TGTGCCAGCAGCGCACAACCGAGCGTAGAGCAGTTCTTC; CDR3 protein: CASSAQPSVEQFF
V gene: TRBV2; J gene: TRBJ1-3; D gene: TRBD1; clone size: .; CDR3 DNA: TGTGCCAGCAGTCCTCGCCGACAGGGGGTACCAAGCTCTGGAAACACCATATATTTT; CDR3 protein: CASSPRRQGVPSSGNTIYF
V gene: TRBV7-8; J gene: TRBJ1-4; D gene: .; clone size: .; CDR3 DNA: TGTGCCAGCAGCTTAGGTTCAGGGGCAGCTAATGAAAAACTGTTTTTT; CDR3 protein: CASSLGSGAANEKLFF
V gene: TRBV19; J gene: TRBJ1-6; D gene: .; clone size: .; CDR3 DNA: TGTGCCAGTAGTCCCCGGGTGGTCCGAACCGTCTATAATTCACCCCTCCACTTT; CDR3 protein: CASSPRVVRTVYNSPLHF
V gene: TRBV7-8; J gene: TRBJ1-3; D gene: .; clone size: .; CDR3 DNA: TGTGCCAGCAGCCTGACTGTCGGGGGAAACACCATATATTTT; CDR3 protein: CASSLTVGGNTIYF
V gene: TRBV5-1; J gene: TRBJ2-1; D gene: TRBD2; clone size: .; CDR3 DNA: TGCGCCAGCAGCTACGGGGGGGCCCAGGGAAATGAGCAGTTCTTC; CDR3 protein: CASSYGGAQGNEQFF
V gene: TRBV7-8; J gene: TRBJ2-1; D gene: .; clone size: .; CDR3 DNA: TGTGCCAGCAGCACGTCGACAGTCTCCTACAATGAGCAGTTCTTC; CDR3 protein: CASSTSTVSYNEQFF
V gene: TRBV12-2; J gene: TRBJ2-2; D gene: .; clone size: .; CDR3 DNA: TGTGCAAGTCGCTTAAAGCCGGGTCGTTTCACCGGGGAGCTGTTTTTT; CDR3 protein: CASRLKPGRFTGELFF
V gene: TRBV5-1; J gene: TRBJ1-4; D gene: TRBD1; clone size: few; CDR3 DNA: TGCGCCAGCAGCTTTCACAGGGGCGGGGATGAAAAACTGTTTTTT; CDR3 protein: CASSFHRGGDEKLFF
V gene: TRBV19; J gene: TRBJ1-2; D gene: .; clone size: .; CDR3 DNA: TGTGCCAGTAGTATAGTTAACAGGGAAGATTATGGCTACACCTTC; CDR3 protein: CASSIVNREDYGYTF
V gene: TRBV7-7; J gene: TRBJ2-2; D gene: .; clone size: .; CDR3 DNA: TGTGCCAGCAGCCCTTACACCGGGGAGCTGTTTTTT; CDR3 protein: CASSPYTGELFF
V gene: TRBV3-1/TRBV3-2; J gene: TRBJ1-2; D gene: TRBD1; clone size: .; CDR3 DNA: TGTGCCAGCAGCCAAGCGTTAATGTTGGACAGGGCTATTGGCTACACCTTC; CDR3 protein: CASSQALMLDRAIGYTF
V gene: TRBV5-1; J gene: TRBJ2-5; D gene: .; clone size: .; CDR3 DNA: TGCGCCAGCAGGCTCCCTAGCGCGGGCCAAGAGACCCAGTACTTC; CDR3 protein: CASRLPSAGQETQYF
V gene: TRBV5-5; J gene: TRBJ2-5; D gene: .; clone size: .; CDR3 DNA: TGTGCCAGCAGCTCCAGGACTTTCCAAGAGACCCAGTACTTC; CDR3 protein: CASSSRTFQETQYF
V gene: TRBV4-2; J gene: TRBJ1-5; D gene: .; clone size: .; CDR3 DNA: TGTGCCAGCAGCCAAGATCTTGGGGCAGGTCAGCCCCAGCATTTT; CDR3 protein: CASSQDLGAGQPQHF
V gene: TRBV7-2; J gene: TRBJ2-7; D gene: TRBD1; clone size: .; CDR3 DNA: TGTGCCAGCAGCTTGGTTGCCGGGACAGGCTACGAGCAGTACTTC; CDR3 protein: CASSLVAGTGYEQYF
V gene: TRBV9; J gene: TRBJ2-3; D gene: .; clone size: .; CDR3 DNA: TGTGCCAGCAGCGTGGCCAGGGGCACAGATACGCAGTATTTT; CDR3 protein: CASSVARGTDTQYF
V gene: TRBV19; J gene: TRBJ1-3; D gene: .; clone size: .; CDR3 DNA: TGTGCCAGTAGTACCTTCTCTGTCCTCTCTGGAAACACCATATATTTT; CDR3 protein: CASSTFSVLSGNTIYF
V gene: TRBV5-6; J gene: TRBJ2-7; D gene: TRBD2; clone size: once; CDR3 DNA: TGTGCCAGCAGCTTGGAGCGGGGGCGGTTGGGGGAGCAGTACTTC; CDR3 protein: CASSLERGRLGEQYF
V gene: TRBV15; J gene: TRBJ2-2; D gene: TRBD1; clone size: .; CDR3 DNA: TGTGCCACCAGCAGAGGGGGGACAGGGTCCACCGGGGAGCTGTTTTTT; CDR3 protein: CATSRGGTGSTGELFF
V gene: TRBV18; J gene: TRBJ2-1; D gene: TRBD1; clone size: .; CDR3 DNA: TGTGCCAGCTCACCCGGGACAGCATACAATGAGCAGTTCTTC; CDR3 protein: CASSPGTAYNEQFF
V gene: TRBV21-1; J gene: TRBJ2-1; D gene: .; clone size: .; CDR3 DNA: TGTGCCAGCAGCACACCTGACAGGTTCTTC; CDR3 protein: CASSTPDRFF
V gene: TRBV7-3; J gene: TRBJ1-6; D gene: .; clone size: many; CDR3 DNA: TGTGCCAGCAGCTTAAGGGCACGGTCTTTTAATTCACCCCTCCACTTT; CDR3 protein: CASSLRARSFNSPLHF
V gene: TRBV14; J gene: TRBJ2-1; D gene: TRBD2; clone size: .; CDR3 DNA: TGTGCCAGCAAGGGAGCGGGGGGGAACAATGAGCAGTTCTTC; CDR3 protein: CASKGAGGNNEQFF
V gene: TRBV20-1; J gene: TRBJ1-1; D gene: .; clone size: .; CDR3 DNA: TGCAGTGCTAGTGGAGGGCCACCGAACACTGAAGCTTTCTTT; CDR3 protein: CSASGGPPNTEAFF
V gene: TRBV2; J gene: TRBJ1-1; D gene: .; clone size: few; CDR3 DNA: TGTGCCAGCAGTAAAACAGTTAACACTGAAGCTTTCTTT; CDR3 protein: CASSKTVNTEAFF
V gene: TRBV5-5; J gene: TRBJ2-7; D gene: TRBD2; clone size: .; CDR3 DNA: TGTGCCAGCAGCTACCTAGCGGGGGCCTACGAGCAGTACTTC; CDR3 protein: CASSYLAGAYEQYF
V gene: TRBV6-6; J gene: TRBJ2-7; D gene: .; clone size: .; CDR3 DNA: TGTGCCAGCAGTTTTGGTCTAGCCAACGAGCAGTACTTC; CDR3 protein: CASSFGLANEQYF
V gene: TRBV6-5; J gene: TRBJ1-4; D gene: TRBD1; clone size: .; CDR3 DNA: TGTGCCAGCAGAGTCAGGGGGACTAATGAAAAACTGTTTTTT; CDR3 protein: CASRVRGTNEKLFF
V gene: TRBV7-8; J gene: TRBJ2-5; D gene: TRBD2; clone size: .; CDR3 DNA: TGTGCCAGCAGCCAAGAGGGACTAGCGGGGACCCAGTACTTC; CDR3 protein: CASSQEGLAGTQYF
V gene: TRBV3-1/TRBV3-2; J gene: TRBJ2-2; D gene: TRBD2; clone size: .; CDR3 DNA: TGTGCCAGCACCGCCCCCAGCGGGAAGAACACCGGGGAGCTGTTTTTT; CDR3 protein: CASTAPSGKNTGELFF
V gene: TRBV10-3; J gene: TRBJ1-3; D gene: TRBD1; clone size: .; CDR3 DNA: TGTGCCATCAGGGGACAGGGGCGTGGAAACACCATATATTTT; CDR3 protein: CAIRGQGRGNTIYF
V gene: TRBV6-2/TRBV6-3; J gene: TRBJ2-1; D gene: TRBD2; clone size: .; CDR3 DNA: TGTGCCAGCAGTTGGACTAGCGGGGGGCTGTACAATGAGCAGTTCTTC; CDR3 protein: CASSWTSGGLYNEQFF
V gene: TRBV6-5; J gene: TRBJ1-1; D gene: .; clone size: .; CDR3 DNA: TGTGCCAGCAGTTATGGATGGAACAGGGTGAACACTGAAGCTTTCTTT; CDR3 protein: CASSYGWNRVNTEAFF
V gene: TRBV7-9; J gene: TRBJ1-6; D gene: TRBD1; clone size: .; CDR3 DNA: TGTGCCAGCAGGGAACAGGGGGCGGGTTCACCCCTCCACTTT; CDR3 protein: CASREQGAGSPLHF
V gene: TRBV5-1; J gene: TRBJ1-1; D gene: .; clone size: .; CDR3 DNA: TGCGCCAGTAGCCTCAGGGGTTGGGGCACTGAAGCTTTCTTT; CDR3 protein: CASSLRGWGTEAFF
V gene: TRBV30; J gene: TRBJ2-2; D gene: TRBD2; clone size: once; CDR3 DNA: TGTGCCTGGCGGGGGGGCACCGGGGAGCTGTTTTTT; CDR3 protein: CAWRGGTGELFF
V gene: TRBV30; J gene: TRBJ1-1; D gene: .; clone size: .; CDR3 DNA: TGTGCCTGGAGTCAGCCCAGGGGTACTGAAGCTTTCTTT; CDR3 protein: CAWSQPRGTEAFF
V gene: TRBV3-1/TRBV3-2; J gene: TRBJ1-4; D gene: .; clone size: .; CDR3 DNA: TGTGCCAGCAGCCATTCGTCTGAAAAACTGTTTTTT; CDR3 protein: CASSHSSEKLFF
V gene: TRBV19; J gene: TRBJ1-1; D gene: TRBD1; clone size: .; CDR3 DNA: TGTGCCAGTAGTATAATGGGGACAGGTCTGAACACTGAAGCTTTCTTT; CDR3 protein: CASSIMGTGLNTEAFF